This T cell receptor (beta chain) was sequenced for a study of blood T cell repertoires in COVID-19. Original methodology: Reference gene primer amplification in the assay estimated nucleated cell counts. Some clones are missing from TCRdb's copy, which holds only in-frame ones; the method was immunoSEQ multiplex PCR. The DNA gave D and trimming, while V, J and clone size come from that table. This sample has over 250,000 clones, with about nine tenths found just once. Patients at the Seattle site were enrolled during active infection and followed longitudinally. The V end was cut by 0 bases, the J end by 11 bases, with 10 bases between. Germline V CDR1 and CDR2: GTSNPN, SVGIG (reference sequence). CDR3 length: 11 amino acids.

V and J are TRBV30 and TRBJ1-2, with D possibly TRBD1 on 5 matching bases. Sequencing was performed on peripheral blood. The receptor comes from a woman in her 30s with COVID-19, enrolled during active disease. The CDR3 DNA reads as TGTGCCTGGAGTGTATGGCAGGGATACACCTTC. Translated, it gives CAWSVWQGYTF.